Listed below are T cell receptor beta chains from one sample, sequenced in a study of T-cell reconstitution after alpha-beta-depleted transplantation in children. TCRdb re-called the PCR reads through MiXCR, storing one row per CDR3 protein. The table has about 140,000 distinct CDR3 sequences, 8% to 10% seen once. The material sequenced was PBMCs, mostly from graft donor cells, taken 180 days after TCRalphabeta/CD19-depleted stem cell transplant. The receptors come from a female patient aged 2 to 10 who had a stem cell transplant for congenital amegakaryocytic thrombocytopenia, so the T cells may come from the graft donor. The CDR3 runs from the conserved cysteine through the conserved F or W. The D gene is left open where the match is weak. Some rows mark clone size as missing; the rest say once, few, many or name a class of expanded clone.

clone_size: many
d_call: -
j_call: TRBJ1-2
v_call: TRBV6-5
cdr3_nt: TGTGCCAGCAGTTACTCGACTCCCGACAGGAGTTACTATGGCTACACCTTC
cdr3_aa: CASSYSTPDRSYYGYTF

clone_size: many
d_call: -
j_call: TRBJ1-2
v_call: TRBV4-2
cdr3_nt: TGTGCCAGCAGCCAAGATCGGACGGGCTATGGCTACACCTTC
cdr3_aa: CASSQDRTGYGYTF

clone_size: -
d_call: -
j_call: TRBJ2-7
v_call: TRBV11-2
cdr3_nt: TGTGCCAGCAGCGAGGGTTTTGGAGACGAGCAGTACTTC
cdr3_aa: CASSEGFGDEQYF

clone_size: many
d_call: -
j_call: TRBJ2-7
v_call: TRBV5-8
cdr3_nt: TGTGCCAGCAGCTTGACAGGGTACGAGCAGTACTTC
cdr3_aa: CASSLTGYEQYF

clone_size: few
d_call: -
j_call: TRBJ2-5
v_call: TRBV20-1
cdr3_nt: TGCAGTGCAACGCCGGGAGCCCGAGAGACCCAGTACTTC
cdr3_aa: CSATPGARETQYF

clone_size: many
d_call: -
j_call: TRBJ1-1
v_call: TRBV5-1
cdr3_nt: TGCGCCACCTCAGGGGCTGAAGGCACTGAAGCTTTCTTT
cdr3_aa: CATSGAEGTEAFF

clone_size: many
d_call: -
j_call: TRBJ1-1
v_call: TRBV6-2/TRBV6-3
cdr3_nt: TGTGCCAGCAGATCTACAGGAGGGAACACTGAAGCTTTCTTT
cdr3_aa: CASRSTGGNTEAFF

clone_size: many
d_call: -
j_call: TRBJ2-5
v_call: TRBV5-1
cdr3_nt: TGCGCCAGCAGCTTGGAGACTACGCTCCAAGAGACCCAGTACTTC
cdr3_aa: CASSLETTLQETQYF

clone_size: many
d_call: -
j_call: TRBJ2-2
v_call: TRBV25-1
cdr3_nt: TGTGCCAGCAAAAGGACCGGGGAGCTGTTTTTT
cdr3_aa: CASKRTGELFF

clone_size: many
d_call: TRBD2
j_call: TRBJ2-5
v_call: TRBV6-5
cdr3_nt: TGTGCCAGCAGTTATGGGACTAGCGGGAGGGGGAACCAAGAGACCCAGTACTTC
cdr3_aa: CASSYGTSGRGNQETQYF

clone_size: -
d_call: TRBD2
j_call: TRBJ2-1
v_call: TRBV3-1
cdr3_nt: TGTGCCACCTGCTTCGGACTAGCGACCAACTCGTACAATGAGCAGTTCTTC
cdr3_aa: CATCFGLATNSYNEQFF

clone_size: few
d_call: TRBD1
j_call: TRBJ2-3
v_call: TRBV10-3
cdr3_nt: TGTGCCGGGACAGTGATAGCAGATACGCAGTATTTT
cdr3_aa: CAGTVIADTQYF

clone_size: many
d_call: -
j_call: TRBJ1-1
v_call: TRBV2
cdr3_nt: TGTGCCAGCCATCTAAATCCCCCCAGAACTGAAGCTTTCTTT
cdr3_aa: CASHLNPPRTEAFF

clone_size: few
d_call: -
j_call: TRBJ2-1
v_call: TRBV19
cdr3_nt: TGTGCCAGTAGTCTAATCGGCCATGAGCAGTTCTTC
cdr3_aa: CASSLIGHEQFF

clone_size: few
d_call: TRBD1
j_call: TRBJ1-1
v_call: TRBV20-1
cdr3_nt: TGCAGTGCTAGACTACAGGGGGACACTGAAGCTTTCTTT
cdr3_aa: CSARLQGDTEAFF

clone_size: many
d_call: -
j_call: TRBJ2-6
v_call: TRBV5-1
cdr3_nt: TGCGCCAGCAGCTTGGGGGAGCTCCCCTCTGGGGCCAACGTCCTGACTTTC
cdr3_aa: CASSLGELPSGANVLTF